These 4 T cell receptor beta chains were all obtained from the same sample, sequenced in a study of breast tumors, draining lymph nodes, adjacent tissues. TCRdb analysed the multiplex PCR reads with MiXCR anew, one entry per CDR3 protein. The sample includes tens of thousands of distinct CDR3 sequences, 57% of them seen just once. The source material was breast tumor tissue. Receptors were obtained from a female donor with breast cancer. Some clones in this sample may be carry-over from other donors' samples.

This clonotype was seen at least ten times. This chain links TRBV7-2 with TRBJ1-6, with D unresolved. The germline CDR1 and CDR2 sequences are SGHTA and FQGNSA. V was shortened by 5 bases and J by 1 base, with 15 bases between the two germline ends. This CDR3 spans 17 amino acids. The chain's CDR3 is CASSLPAGASYNSPLHF. DNA for the CDR3: TGTGCCAGCAGCCTCCCAGCGGGCGCTTCCTATAATTCACCCCTCCACTTT.

Of note for this clonotype: A read error may account for a junction end that differs from germline. V usage is TRBV6-6 and J usage is TRBJ1-6; D gene unclear. The length of the CDR3 is 13 residues. The germline gives CDR1 MNHNY, CDR2 SVGAGI (reference sequence). The CDR3 loop reads CTSSYEGASPLHF. The DNA for the CDR3 is TGTACCAGCAGTTACGAGGGCGCTTCACCTCTCCACTTT.

This clonotype was seen at least ten times. The chain carries TRBV5-8 and TRBJ2-1; TRBD2 agrees at 13 bases. V lost 5 bases to trimming and J lost 6 bases; unmatched junction nucleotides: 5. The CDR3 length is 15 residues. CDR1 and CDR2 from the germline V gene are SGHTS and YDEGEE. In nucleotides, the CDR3 is TGTGCCAGCAGTTCACTAGCGGGAGGGCCCAATGAGCAGTTCTTC. Its protein is CASSSLAGGPNEQFF.

The chain couples TRBV7-9 to TRBJ2-7; 9 positions match TRBD1. CDR3 length: 15 residues. CDR1 and CDR2 (germline): SEHNR, FQNEAQ (reference sequence). V was pared by 4 bases and J by 6 bases, with 10 bases of the junction left unmatched. Here the CDR3 reads CASSSLDRGASEQYF. The CDR3 coding sequence is TGTGCCAGCAGCTCCTTGGACAGGGGCGCGTCCGAGCAGTACTTC.